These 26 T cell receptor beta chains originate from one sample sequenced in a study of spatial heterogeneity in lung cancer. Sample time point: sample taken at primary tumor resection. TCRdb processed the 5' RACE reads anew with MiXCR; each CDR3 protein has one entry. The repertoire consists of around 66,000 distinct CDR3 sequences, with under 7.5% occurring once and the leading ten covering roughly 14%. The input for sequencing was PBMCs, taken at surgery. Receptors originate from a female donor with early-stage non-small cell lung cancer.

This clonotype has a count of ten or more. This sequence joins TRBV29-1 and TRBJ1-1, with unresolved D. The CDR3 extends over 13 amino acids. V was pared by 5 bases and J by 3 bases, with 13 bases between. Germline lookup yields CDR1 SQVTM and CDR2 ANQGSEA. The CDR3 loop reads CSVSLGRDTEAFF. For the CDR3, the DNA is TGCAGCGTTTCCCTGGGTCGAGACACTGAAGCTTTCTTT.

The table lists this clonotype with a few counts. The CDR3 region has the DNA TGCAGCGTTGATGCTTGGCCCATGAACACTGAAGCTTTCTTT. Protein sequence: CSVDAWPMNTEAFF. The chain links TRBV29-1 to TRBJ1-1; D remains ambiguous. Germline V gene data show CDR1 as SQVTM and CDR2 as ANQGSEA. The V end lost 3 bases, the J end lost 0 bases, and 11 bases lay between the germline ends. There are 14 residues in the CDR3.

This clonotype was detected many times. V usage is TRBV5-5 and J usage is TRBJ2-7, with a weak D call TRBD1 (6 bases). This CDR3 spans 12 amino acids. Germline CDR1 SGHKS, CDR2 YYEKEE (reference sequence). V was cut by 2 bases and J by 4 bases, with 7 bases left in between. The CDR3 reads CASSFQGYEQYV. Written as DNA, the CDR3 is TGTGCCAGCAGCTTTCAGGGGTACGAGCAGTACGTC.

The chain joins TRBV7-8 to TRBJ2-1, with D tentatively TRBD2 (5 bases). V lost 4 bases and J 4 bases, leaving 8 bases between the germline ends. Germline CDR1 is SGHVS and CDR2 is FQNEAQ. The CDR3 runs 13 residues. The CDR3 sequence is CASSSPGYNEQFF. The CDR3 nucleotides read TGTGCCAGCAGCTCCCCGGGGTACAATGAGCAGTTCTTC.

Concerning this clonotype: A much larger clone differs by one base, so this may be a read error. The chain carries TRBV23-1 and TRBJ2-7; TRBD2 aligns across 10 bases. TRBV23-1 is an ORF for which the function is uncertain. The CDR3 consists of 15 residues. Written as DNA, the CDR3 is TGCGCCAGCAGTCAATCGTGGCTAGCGGGAGACGATCAGTACTTC. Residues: CASSQSWLAGDDQYF.

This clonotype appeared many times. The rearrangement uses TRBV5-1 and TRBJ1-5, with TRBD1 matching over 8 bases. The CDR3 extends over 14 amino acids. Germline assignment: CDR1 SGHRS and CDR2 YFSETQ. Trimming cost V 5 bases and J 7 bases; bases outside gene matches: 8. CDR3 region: CASRKDRGGQPQHF. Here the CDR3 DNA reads TGCGCCAGCAGAAAAGACAGGGGAGGCCAGCCCCAGCATTTT. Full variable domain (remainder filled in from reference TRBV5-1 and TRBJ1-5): KAGVTQTPRYLIKTRGQQVTLSCSPISGHRSVSWYQQTPGQGLQFLFEYFSETQRNKGNFPGRFSGRQFSNSRSEMNVSTLELGDSALYLCASRKDRGGQPQHFGDGTRLSIL.

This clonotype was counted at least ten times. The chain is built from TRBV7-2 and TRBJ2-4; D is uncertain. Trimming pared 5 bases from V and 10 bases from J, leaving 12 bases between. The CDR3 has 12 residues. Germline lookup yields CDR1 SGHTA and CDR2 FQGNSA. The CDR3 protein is CASSLEVGIQYF. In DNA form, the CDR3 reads TGTGCCAGCAGCCTCGAAGTAGGGATTCAGTACTTC.

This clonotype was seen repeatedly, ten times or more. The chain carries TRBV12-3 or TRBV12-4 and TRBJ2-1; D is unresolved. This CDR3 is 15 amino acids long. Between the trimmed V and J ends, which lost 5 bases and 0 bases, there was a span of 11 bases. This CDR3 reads CASSPTHSSYNEQFF. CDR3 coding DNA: TGTGCCAGCAGTCCGACGCATAGCTCCTACAATGAGCAGTTCTTC.

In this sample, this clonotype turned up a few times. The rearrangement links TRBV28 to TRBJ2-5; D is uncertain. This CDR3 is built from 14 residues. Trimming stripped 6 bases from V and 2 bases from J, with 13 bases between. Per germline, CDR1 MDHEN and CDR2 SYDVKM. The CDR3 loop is CASRGYPLQETQYF. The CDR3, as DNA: TGTGCCAGCAGGGGTTACCCACTACAAGAGACCCAGTACTTC.

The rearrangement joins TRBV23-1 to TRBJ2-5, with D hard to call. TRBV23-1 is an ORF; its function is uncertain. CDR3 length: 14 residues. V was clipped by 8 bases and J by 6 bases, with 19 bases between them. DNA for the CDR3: TGCGCCAGCCCGCTGGGCCACCTTCAGCAGACCCAGTACTTC. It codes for CASPLGHLQQTQYF.

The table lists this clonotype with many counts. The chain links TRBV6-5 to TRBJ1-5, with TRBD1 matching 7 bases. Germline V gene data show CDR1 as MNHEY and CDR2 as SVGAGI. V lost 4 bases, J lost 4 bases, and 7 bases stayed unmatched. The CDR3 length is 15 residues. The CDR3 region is CASSSTPGGNQPQHF. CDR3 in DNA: TGTGCCAGCAGTTCAACCCCAGGGGGGAATCAGCCCCAGCATTTT.

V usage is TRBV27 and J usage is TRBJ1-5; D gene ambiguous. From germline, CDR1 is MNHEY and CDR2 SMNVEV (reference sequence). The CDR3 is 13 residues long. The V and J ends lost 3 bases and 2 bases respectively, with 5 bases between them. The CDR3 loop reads CASSFGGNQPQHF. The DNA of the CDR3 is TGTGCCAGCAGTTTCGGGGGCAATCAGCCCCAGCATTTT.

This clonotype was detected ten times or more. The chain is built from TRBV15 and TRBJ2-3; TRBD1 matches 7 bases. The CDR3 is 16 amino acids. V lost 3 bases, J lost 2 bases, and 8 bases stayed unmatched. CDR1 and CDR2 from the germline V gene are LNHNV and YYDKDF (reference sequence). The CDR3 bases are TGTGCCACCAGCAGCACCGGGACAGCCTACACAGATACGCAGTATTTT. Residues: CATSSTGTAYTDTQYF.

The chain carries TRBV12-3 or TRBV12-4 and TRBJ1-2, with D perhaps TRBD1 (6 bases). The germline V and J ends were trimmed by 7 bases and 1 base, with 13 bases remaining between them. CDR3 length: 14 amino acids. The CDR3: CASKDRILNYGYTF. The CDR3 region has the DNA TGTGCCAGCAAAGACAGGATCCTTAACTATGGCTACACCTTC.

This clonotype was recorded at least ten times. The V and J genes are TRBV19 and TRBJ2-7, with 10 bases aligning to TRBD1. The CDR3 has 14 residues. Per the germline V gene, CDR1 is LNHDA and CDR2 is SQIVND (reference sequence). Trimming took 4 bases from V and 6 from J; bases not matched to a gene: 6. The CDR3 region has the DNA TGTGCCAGTAGTAAGCCGGGACAGGGGAGCGAGCAGTACTTC. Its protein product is CASSKPGQGSEQYF.

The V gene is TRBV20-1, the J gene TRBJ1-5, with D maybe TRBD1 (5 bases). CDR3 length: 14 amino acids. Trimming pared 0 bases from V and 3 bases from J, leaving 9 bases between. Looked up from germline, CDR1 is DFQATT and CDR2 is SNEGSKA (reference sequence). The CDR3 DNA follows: TGCAGTGCTAGAGAGGCGACAGCCAATCAGCCCCAGCATTTT. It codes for CSAREATANQPQHF.

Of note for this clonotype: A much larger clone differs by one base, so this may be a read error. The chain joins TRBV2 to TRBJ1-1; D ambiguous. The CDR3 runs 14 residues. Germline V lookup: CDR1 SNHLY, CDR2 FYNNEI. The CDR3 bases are TGTGCCAGCAGTCAGGAGCTACTGAACACTGTAGCTTTCTTT. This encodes CASSQELLNTVAFF.

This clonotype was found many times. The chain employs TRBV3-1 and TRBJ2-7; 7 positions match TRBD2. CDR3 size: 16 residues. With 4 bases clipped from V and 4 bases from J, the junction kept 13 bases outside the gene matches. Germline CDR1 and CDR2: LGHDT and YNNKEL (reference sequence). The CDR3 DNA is TGTGCCAGCAGCCGGGGAGGGATCCGAGAGGCGTACGAGCAGTACTTC. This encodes CASSRGGIREAYEQYF.

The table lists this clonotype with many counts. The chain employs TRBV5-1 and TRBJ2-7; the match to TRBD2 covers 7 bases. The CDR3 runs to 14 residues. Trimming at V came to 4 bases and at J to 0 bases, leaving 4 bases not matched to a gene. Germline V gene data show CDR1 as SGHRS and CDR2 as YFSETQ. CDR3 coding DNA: TGCGCCAGCAGCAGAAGCGGGAACTCCTACGAGCAGTACGTC. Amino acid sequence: CASSRSGNSYEQYV.

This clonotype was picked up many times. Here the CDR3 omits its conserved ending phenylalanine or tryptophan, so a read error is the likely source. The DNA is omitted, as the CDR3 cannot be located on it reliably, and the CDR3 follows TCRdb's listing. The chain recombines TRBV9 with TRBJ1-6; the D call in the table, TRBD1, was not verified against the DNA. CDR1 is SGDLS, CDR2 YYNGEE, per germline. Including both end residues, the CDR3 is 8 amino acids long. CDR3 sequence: CASSNGQD.

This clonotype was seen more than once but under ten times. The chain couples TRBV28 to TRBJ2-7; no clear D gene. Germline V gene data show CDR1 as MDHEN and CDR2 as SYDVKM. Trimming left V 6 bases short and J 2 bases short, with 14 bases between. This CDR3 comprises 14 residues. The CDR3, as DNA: TGTGCCAGCAGCCCCGAGTGGTGGACCTACGAGCAGTACTTC. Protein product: CASSPEWWTYEQYF.

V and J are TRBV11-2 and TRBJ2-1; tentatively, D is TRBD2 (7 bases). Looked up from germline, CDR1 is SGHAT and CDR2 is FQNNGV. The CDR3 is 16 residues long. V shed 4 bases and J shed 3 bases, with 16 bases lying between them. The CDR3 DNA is TGTGCCAGCAGCTCGGAAGGGGGGGTCCTCTACAATGAGCAGTTCTTC. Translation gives CASSSEGGVLYNEQFF.

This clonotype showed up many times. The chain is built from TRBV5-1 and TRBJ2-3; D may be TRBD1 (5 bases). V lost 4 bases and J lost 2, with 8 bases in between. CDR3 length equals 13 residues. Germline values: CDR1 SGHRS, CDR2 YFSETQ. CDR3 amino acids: CASSARDTDTQYF. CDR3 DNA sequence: TGCGCCAGCAGCGCCAGGGACACAGATACGCAGTATTTT.

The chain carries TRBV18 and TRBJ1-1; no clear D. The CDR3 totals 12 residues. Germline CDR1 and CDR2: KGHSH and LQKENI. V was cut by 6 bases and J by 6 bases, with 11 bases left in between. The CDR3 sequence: CASSYGGSEAFF. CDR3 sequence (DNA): TGTGCCAGCTCCTACGGAGGATCTGAAGCTTTCTTT.

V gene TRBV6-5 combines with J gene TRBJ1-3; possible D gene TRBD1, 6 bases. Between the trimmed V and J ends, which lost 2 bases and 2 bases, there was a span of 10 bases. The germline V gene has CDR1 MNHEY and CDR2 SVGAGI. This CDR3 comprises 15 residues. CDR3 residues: CASSYRQGTGNTIYF. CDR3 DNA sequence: TGTGCCAGCAGTTACAGGCAGGGGACTGGAAACACCATATATTTT.

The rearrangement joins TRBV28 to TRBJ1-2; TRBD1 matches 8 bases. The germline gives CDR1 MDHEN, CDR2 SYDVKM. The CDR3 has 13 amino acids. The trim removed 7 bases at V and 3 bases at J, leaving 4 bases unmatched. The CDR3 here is CASKQGVDYGYTF. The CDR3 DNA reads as TGTGCCAGCAAACAGGGGGTTGACTATGGCTACACCTTC.